This entry lists 28 T cell receptor beta chains sequenced from one sample in a study of radiotherapy plus CTLA-4 blockade in lung cancer. TCRdb keeps only in-frame clones here, not all; method: immunoSEQ multiplex PCR. The sample contains nearly 95,000 clones, around 80% of which appear only once. Sequencing was performed on peripheral blood, taken from a patient treated with radiotherapy plus ipilimumab. The receptors were sampled from a human donor with non-small cell lung cancer that progressed on radiotherapy plus ipilimumab.

This chain connects TRBV5-4 to TRBJ2-3; tentatively, D is TRBD2 (6 bases). The CDR3 length is 14 residues. CDR1 is SGHNT, CDR2 YYREEE, per germline (reference sequence). V was clipped by 2 bases and J by 2 bases, with 9 bases between them. In DNA form, the CDR3 reads TGTGCCAGCAGCTTATCGGGGGACACAGATACGCAGTATTTT. This codes for CASSLSGDTDTQYF.

The chain is built from TRBV2 and TRBJ2-2; possible D gene TRBD1, 5 bases. Trimming pared 10 bases from V and 0 bases from J, leaving 12 bases between. Germline V CDR1 and CDR2: SNHLY, FYNNEI. The CDR3 has 14 amino acids. The CDR3 DNA follows: TGTGCCACAAGACAGAAATCGAACACCGGGGAGCTGTTTTTT. This translates into CATRQKSNTGELFF.

This chain links TRBV4-2 with TRBJ2-3; 11 nucleotides line up with TRBD2. Germline V lookup: CDR1 LGHNA, CDR2 YNFKEQ. This CDR3 comprises 18 residues. With 0 bases clipped from V and 4 bases from J, the junction kept 9 bases outside the gene matches. CDR3 DNA sequence: TGTGCCAGCAGCCAAGATGAACTAGCGGGAGTGGGTGCAGATACGCAGTATTTT. Its protein is CASSQDELAGVGADTQYF.

The V and J genes are TRBV18 and TRBJ2-5, with TRBD1 matching over 7 bases. This CDR3 comprises 15 residues. J gave up 1 base and V 6 bases, and 8 bases lay outside the gene matches. CDR1 and CDR2 from the germline V gene are KGHSH and LQKENI. CDR3 region: CASSLRTGVQETQYF. CDR3 bases: TGTGCCAGCTCCCTACGGACAGGAGTCCAAGAGACCCAGTACTTC.

CDR3 loop: CASRPSLATGELFF. Here the CDR3 DNA reads TGCGCCAGCAGACCTTCACTAGCTACCGGGGAGCTGTTTTTT. The chain employs TRBV5-1 and TRBJ2-2; the D gene is possibly TRBD2 (6 bases). The CDR3 length is 14 residues. Trimming cost V 5 bases and J 5 bases, with 13 bases left between them. CDR1 and CDR2 from the germline V gene are SGHRS and YFSETQ.

V is TRBV5-6 and J is TRBJ2-5; D may be TRBD1 or TRBD2 (5 bases each). CDR1 is SGHDT, CDR2 YYEEEE, per germline. V lost 2 bases and J 4 bases, leaving 9 bases between the germline ends. The CDR3 is 13 amino acids. The CDR3 protein is CASSFSGTETQYF. The CDR3 nucleotides are TGTGCCAGCAGCTTCTCCGGGACAGAGACCCAGTACTTC.

The chain has TRBV29-1 and TRBJ2-1; possible D gene TRBD1, 6 bases. The CDR3 has 12 residues. The V end lost 4 bases, the J end lost 9 bases, and 13 bases lay between the germline ends. CDR1 and CDR2 (germline): SQVTM, ANQGSEA. CDR3 nucleotides: TGCAGCGTTGGCAACCAGGGGATTGAGCAGTTCTTC. This codes for CSVGNQGIEQFF.

This clone was recorded a few times. V is TRBV19 and J is TRBJ2-1; perhaps TRBD1 as D (5 bases). V was trimmed by 5 bases and J by 9 bases, leaving 20 bases between them. The CDR3 is 15 amino acids. From germline, CDR1 is LNHDA and CDR2 SQIVND (reference sequence). CDR3 loop: CASSLLVGPQSEQFF. The CDR3 DNA is TGTGCCAGTAGTCTTTTGGTGGGGCCTCAGAGTGAGCAGTTCTTC.

This clone was observed a handful of times. The rearrangement joins TRBV13 to TRBJ2-5, with D perhaps matching TRBD1 (6 bases). Trimming stripped 4 bases from V and 6 bases from J, with 12 bases between. CDR3 size: 13 residues. Germline V gene lookup returns CDR1 PRHDT and CDR2 FYEKMQ (reference sequence). This CDR3 reads CASSYPGVKTQYF. The DNA of the CDR3 is TGTGCCAGCAGCTACCCAGGGGTAAAGACCCAGTACTTC.

The chain carries TRBV28 and TRBJ2-1, with 7 bases lining up with TRBD1. V trimming: 6 bases; J trimming: 14 bases; junction bases outside the gene matches: 13. CDR1 and CDR2 (germline): MDHEN, SYDVKM. The CDR3 is 13 residues long. The CDR3 sequence is CASRDSAGGDKFF. The CDR3 DNA reads TGTGCCAGCAGGGACAGCGCAGGGGGAGACAAGTTCTTC.

This clone was detected only once. The genes are TRBV13 and TRBJ2-7; D call uncertain. The CDR3 spans 11 residues. With 0 bases removed from V and 13 bases from J, the gap between germline ends came to 10 bases. Germline CDR1 PRHDT, CDR2 FYEKMQ (reference sequence). The CDR3 sequence: CASSLGAQVYF. CDR3 DNA: TGTGCCAGCAGCTTAGGGGCCCAAGTATACTTC.

This clone was recorded once. The chain recombines TRBV6-5 with TRBJ2-2; 8 bases line up with TRBD2. V shed 2 bases, J shed 4 bases, and the junction held 3 bases outside the gene matches. This CDR3 has 15 residues. Germline assignment: CDR1 MNHEY and CDR2 SVGAGI. CDR3: CASSYATSGTGELFF. The CDR3 coding sequence is TGTGCCAGCAGTTACGCAACTAGCGGCACCGGGGAGCTGTTTTTT.

J is TRBJ1-5 and V is TRBV19, with D unclear. Germline V gene sequence: CDR1 LNHDA, CDR2 SQIVND (reference sequence). The CDR3 covers 13 residues. V lost 5 bases and J lost 2, with 7 bases in between. The CDR3: CASSWEGNQPQHF. DNA for the CDR3: TGTGCCAGTAGTTGGGAAGGCAATCAGCCCCAGCATTTT.

CDR3 coding DNA: TGTGCCAGCAGCGGCACTAGCGGGAGTTACAATGAGCAGTTCTTC. This codes for CASSGTSGSYNEQFF. V usage is TRBV9 and J usage is TRBJ2-1; TRBD2 matches at 11 bases. V lost 3 bases to trimming and J lost 4 bases; unmatched junction nucleotides: 3. Germline loops: CDR1 SGDLS, CDR2 YYNGEE. The CDR3 spans 15 residues.

The chain couples TRBV6-4 to TRBJ2-6; D is uncertain. The V and J ends lost 8 bases and 2 bases respectively, with 10 bases between them. This CDR3 is 14 amino acids long. CDR1 MRHNA and CDR2 SNTAGT come from the germline V gene. The CDR3 spells CASAIRAGANVLTF. DNA for the CDR3: TGTGCCAGCGCCATCCGGGCTGGGGCCAACGTCCTGACTTTC.

The genes are TRBV9 and TRBJ1-2; a weak D match, TRBD1 (6 bases). Trimming stripped 3 bases from V and 4 bases from J, with 13 bases between. Germline V CDR1 and CDR2: SGDLS, YYNGEE. This CDR3 spans 14 amino acids. CDR3 bases: TGTGCCAGCAGCGGCTTAACAGGGTTCTATGGCTACACCTTC. This encodes CASSGLTGFYGYTF.

The chain uses TRBV5-3 and TRBJ2-1, with TRBD2 identical over 9 bases. TRBV5-3 falls under the ORF class, with uncertain function. The CDR3 consists of 14 residues. V shed 6 bases and J 5 bases; nucleotides not matched to a gene: 6. Here the CDR3 DNA reads TGTGCCAGAATCGAGACTAGCGGTAACAATGAGCAGTTCTTC. Translation: CARIETSGNNEQFF.

The chain couples TRBV15 to TRBJ2-1; 12 bases match TRBD2. The CDR3 spans 17 residues. From germline, CDR1 is LNHNV and CDR2 YYDKDF (reference sequence). The junction had 13 bases not matched to a gene; V was cut back by 0 bases and J by 13 bases. The CDR3 coding sequence is TGTGCCACCAGCAGAGACCCGACTAGCGGGAGCCTAATGTTCCAGTTCTTC. Encoded protein: CATSRDPTSGSLMFQFF.

The chain employs TRBV9 and TRBJ2-7, with 11 bases identical to TRBD2. The germline V gene has CDR1 SGDLS and CDR2 YYNGEE. The CDR3 length is 16 residues. The V gene end was trimmed by 0 bases and the J gene end by 5 bases; junction bases not matched to a gene: 7. In DNA form, the CDR3 reads TGTGCCAGCAGCGTAGCTACTACTAGCGGGAGAAACGAGCAGTACTTC. Its translation is CASSVATTSGRNEQYF.

The rearrangement joins TRBV28 to TRBJ1-3, with TRBD1 matching over 7 bases. The CDR3 has 17 residues. J gave up 0 bases and V 6 bases, and 11 bases lay outside the gene matches. CDR1 is MDHEN and CDR2 is SYDVKM in the germline V gene. CDR3 loop: CASSTLDRAYSGNTIYF. In DNA form, the CDR3 reads TGTGCCAGCAGCACACTCGACAGGGCTTACTCTGGAAACACCATATATTTT. Full variable domain (remainder filled in from reference TRBV28 and TRBJ1-3): DVKVTQSSRYLVKRTGEKVFLECVQDMDHENMFWYRQDPGLGLRLIYFSYDVKMKEKGDIPEGYSVSREKKERFSLILESASTNQTSMYLCASSTLDRAYSGNTIYFGEGSWLTVV.

This chain connects TRBV10-1 to TRBJ2-5; D uncertain. Trimming took off 3 bases at V and 7 bases at J, with 12 bases between the two ends. The CDR3 runs to 13 residues. Germline assignment: CDR1 WNHNN and CDR2 SYGVQD (reference sequence). For the CDR3, the DNA is TGCGCCAGCAGTGAAGGACCGATGGGGACCCAGTACTTC. Protein product: CASSEGPMGTQYF.

The rearrangement uses TRBV18 and TRBJ2-1; no clear D. The V end lost 4 bases, the J end lost 4 bases, and 8 bases lay between the germline ends. The germline V gene has CDR1 KGHSH and CDR2 LQKENI. The CDR3 is 13 residues long. This CDR3 reads CASSRPTYNEQFF. The CDR3 region has the DNA TGTGCCAGCTCACGACCCACGTACAATGAGCAGTTCTTC.

The sample holds one count of this clone. The chain joins TRBV9 to TRBJ2-2; 10 positions match TRBD2. Germline V gene lookup returns CDR1 SGDLS and CDR2 YYNGEE. This CDR3 has 15 residues. V shed 2 bases, J shed 6 bases, and the junction held 4 bases outside the gene matches. The CDR3 nucleotides are TGTGCCAGCAGCGTCCTAGCGGGAGTCTCCGGGGAGCTGTTTTTT. Its translation is CASSVLAGVSGELFF.

The chain combines TRBV11-2 with TRBJ1-3; maybe TRBD1 (6 bases). Per germline, CDR1 SGHAT and CDR2 FQNNGV. With 6 bases removed from V and 8 bases from J, the gap between germline ends came to 20 bases. The CDR3 extends over 15 amino acids. As DNA, the CDR3 is TGTGCCAGCAGACCCGACCGACAGGCGAGGGACACCATATATTTT. This codes for CASRPDRQARDTIYF.

The chain combines TRBV28 with TRBJ2-7; a weak D match, TRBD2 (6 bases). The CDR3 has 14 residues. The V gene lost 1 base and the J gene lost 6 bases, with 13 bases spanning the gap. Germline CDR1 is MDHEN and CDR2 is SYDVKM. The CDR3 nucleotides read TGTGCCAGCAGTTTATCAGGGAGGTCAGGCGAGCAGTACTTC. This codes for CASSLSGRSGEQYF.

This clone was detected a few times. V and J are TRBV6-6 and TRBJ2-3; TRBD1 matches 10 bases. After removal of 2 bases from V and 4 bases from J, the junction contained 0 bases not matched to a gene. The CDR3 covers 14 residues. Germline CDR1 and CDR2: MNHNY and SVGAGI (reference sequence). The CDR3 reads CASSYGTGADTQYF. The CDR3 nucleotides are TGTGCCAGCAGTTACGGGACAGGGGCAGATACGCAGTATTTT.

V is TRBV20-1 and J is TRBJ1-2; D is ambiguous. Trimming took 0 bases from V and 6 from J, leaving 5 bases between them. From germline, CDR1 is DFQATT and CDR2 SNEGSKA (reference sequence). The CDR3 covers 11 residues. CDR3 nucleotide sequence: TGCAGTGCTAGAGAGGGAAATGGCTACACCTTC. Protein sequence: CSAREGNGYTF.

The chain employs TRBV9 and TRBJ2-6; possibly TRBD1 for D (6 bases). With 0 bases removed from V and 0 bases from J, the gap between germline ends came to 16 bases. This CDR3 is 19 amino acids long. Germline V gives CDR1 SGDLS, CDR2 YYNGEE. CDR3 region: CASSVVARGPLSGANVLTF. CDR3 DNA: TGTGCCAGCAGCGTAGTGGCCAGGGGCCCTCTCTCTGGGGCCAACGTCCTGACTTTC.